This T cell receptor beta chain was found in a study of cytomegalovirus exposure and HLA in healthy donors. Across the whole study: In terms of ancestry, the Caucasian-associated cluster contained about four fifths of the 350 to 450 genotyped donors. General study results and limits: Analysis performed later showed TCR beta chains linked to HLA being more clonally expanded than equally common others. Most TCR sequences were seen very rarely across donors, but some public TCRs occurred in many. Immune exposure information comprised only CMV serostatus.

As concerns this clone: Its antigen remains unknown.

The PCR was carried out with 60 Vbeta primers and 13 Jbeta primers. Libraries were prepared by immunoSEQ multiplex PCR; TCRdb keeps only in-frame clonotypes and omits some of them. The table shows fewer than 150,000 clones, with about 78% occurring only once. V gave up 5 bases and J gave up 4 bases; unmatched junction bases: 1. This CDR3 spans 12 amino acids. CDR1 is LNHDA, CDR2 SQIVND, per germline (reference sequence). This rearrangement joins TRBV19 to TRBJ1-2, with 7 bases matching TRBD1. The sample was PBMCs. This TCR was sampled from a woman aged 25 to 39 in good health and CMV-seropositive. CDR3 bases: TGTGCCAGTAGTTCAGGGGGCTATGGCTACACCTTC. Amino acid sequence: CASSSGGYGYTF. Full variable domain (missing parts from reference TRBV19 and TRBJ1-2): DGGITQSPKYLFRKEGQNVTLSCEQNLNHDAMYWYRQDPGQGLRLIYYSQIVNDFQKGDIAEGYSVSREKKESFPLTVTSAQKNPTAFYLCASSSGGYGYTFGSGTRLTVV.